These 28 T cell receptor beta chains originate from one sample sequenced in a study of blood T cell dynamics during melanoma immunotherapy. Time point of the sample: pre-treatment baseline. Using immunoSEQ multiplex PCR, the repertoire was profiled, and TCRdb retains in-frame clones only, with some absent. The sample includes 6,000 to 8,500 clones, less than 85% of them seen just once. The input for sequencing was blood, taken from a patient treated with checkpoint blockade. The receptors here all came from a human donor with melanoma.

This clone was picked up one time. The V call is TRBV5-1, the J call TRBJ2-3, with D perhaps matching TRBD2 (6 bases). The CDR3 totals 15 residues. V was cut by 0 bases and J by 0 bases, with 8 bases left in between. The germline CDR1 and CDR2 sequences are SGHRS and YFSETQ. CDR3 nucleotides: TGCGCCAGCAGCTTGGGCGGGACTAGCACAGATACGCAGTATTTT. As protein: CASSLGGTSTDTQYF.

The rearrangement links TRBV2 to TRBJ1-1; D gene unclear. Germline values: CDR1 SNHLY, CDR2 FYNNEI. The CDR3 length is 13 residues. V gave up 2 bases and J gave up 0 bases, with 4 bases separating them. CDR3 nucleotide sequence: TGTGCCAGCAGTGAACAGTTGAACACTGAAGCTTTCTTT. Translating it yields CASSEQLNTEAFF.

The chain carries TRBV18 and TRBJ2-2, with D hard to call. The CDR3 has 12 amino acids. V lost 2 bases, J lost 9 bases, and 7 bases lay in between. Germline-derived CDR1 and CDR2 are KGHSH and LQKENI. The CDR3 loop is CASSPESWELFF. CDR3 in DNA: TGTGCCAGCTCACCAGAGTCTTGGGAGCTGTTTTTT.

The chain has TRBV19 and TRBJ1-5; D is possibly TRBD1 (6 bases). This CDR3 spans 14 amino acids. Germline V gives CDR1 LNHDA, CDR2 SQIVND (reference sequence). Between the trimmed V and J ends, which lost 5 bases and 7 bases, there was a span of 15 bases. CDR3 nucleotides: TGTGCCAGTAGTTTTACAGGGTTTCAGCAGCCCCAGCATTTT. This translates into CASSFTGFQQPQHF.

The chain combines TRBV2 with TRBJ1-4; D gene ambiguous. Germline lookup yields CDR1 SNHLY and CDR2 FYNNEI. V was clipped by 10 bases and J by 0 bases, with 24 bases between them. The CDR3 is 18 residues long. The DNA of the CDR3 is TGTGCCACCTTCCCCTCGGTGTTGGGTCATGCAACTAATGAAAAACTGTTTTTT. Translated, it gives CATFPSVLGHATNEKLFF.

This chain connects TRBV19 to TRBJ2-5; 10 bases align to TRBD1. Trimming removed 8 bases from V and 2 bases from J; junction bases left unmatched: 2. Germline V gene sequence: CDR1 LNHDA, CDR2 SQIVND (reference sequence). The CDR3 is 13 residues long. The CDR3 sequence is CASRTGGQETQYF. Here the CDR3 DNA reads TGTGCCAGTCGGACAGGGGGGCAAGAGACCCAGTACTTC.

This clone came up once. Here the CDR3 DNA reads TGTGCCAGCAGCTCCGACAGGGGGTCACCCCTCCACTTT. Residues: CASSSDRGSPLHF. This sequence joins TRBV7-3 and TRBJ1-6; 9 bases align to TRBD1. Germline lookup yields CDR1 SGHTA and CDR2 FQGTGA. The CDR3 runs 13 residues. The ends lost 4 bases at V and 10 bases at J; junction bases unmatched: 2. Looking up the rest from reference TRBV7-3 and TRBJ1-6 gives the full variable domain: GAGVSQTPSNKVTEKGKYVELRCDPISGHTALYWYRQSLGQGPEFLIYFQGTGAADDSGLPNDRFFAVRPEGSVSTLKIQRTERGDSAVYLCASSSDRGSPLHFGNGTRLTVT.

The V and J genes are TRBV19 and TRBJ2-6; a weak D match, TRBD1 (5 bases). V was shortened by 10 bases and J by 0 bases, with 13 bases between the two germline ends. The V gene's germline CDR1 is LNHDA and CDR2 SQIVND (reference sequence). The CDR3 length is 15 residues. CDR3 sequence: CATAQGHSGANVLTF. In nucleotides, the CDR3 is TGTGCCACCGCTCAGGGCCACTCTGGGGCCAACGTCCTGACTTTC.

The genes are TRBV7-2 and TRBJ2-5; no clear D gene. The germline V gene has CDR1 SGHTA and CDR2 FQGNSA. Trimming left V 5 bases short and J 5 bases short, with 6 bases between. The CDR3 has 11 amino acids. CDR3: CASSQTETQYF. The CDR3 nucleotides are TGTGCCAGCAGCCAGACGGAGACCCAGTACTTC.

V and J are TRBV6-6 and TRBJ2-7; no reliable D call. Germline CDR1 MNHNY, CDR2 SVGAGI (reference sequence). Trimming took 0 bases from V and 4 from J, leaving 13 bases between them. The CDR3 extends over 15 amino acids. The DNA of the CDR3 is TGTGCCAGCAGTTACTCTTCAGGCGGTGCATACGAGCAGTACTTC. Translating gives CASSYSSGGAYEQYF.

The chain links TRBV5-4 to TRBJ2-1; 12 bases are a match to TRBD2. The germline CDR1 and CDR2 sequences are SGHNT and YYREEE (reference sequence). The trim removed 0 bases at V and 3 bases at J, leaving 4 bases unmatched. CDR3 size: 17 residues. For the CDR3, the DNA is TGTGCCAGCAGCTTGGACCCGACTAGCGGGGGCTACAATGAGCAGTTCTTC. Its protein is CASSLDPTSGGYNEQFF.

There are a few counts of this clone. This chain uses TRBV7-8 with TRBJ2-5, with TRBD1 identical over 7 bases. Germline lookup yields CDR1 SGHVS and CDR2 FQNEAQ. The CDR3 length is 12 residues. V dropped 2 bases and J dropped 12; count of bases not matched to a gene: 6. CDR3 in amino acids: CASSLSGQREYF. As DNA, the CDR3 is TGTGCCAGCAGCTTATCGGGACAGCGAGAGTACTTC.

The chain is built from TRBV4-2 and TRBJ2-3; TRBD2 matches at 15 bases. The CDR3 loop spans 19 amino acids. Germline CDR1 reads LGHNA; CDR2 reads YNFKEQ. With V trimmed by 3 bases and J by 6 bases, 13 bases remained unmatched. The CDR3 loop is CASSHLPGTSGGLVDTQYF. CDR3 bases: TGTGCCAGCAGCCACCTACCGGGGACTAGCGGGGGGTTGGTGGATACGCAGTATTTT.

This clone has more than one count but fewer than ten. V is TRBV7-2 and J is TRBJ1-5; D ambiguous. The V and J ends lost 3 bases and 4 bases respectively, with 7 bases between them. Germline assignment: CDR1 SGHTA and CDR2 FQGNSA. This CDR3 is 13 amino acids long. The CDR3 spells CASSFWPNQPQHF. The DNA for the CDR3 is TGTGCCAGCAGCTTTTGGCCGAATCAGCCCCAGCATTTT.

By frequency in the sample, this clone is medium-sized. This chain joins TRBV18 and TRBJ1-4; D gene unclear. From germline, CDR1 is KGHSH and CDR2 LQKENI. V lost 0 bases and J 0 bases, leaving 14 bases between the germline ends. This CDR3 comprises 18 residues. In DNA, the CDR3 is TGTGCCAGCTCACCACCGGGCAGCTATATCGCAACTAATGAAAAACTGTTTTTT. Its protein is CASSPPGSYIATNEKLFF. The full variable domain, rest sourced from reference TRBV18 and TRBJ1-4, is NAGVMQNPRHLVRRRGQEARLRCSPMKGHSHVYWYRQLPEEGLKFMVYLQKENIIDESGMPKERFSAEFPKEGPSILRIQQVVRGDSAAYFCASSPPGSYIATNEKLFFGSGTQLSVL.

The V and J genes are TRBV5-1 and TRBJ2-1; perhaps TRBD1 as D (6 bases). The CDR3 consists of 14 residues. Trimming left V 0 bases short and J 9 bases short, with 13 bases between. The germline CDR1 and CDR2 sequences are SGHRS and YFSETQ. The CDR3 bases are TGCGCCAGCAGCTTGGCCCGCGAAGGGGGTGAGCAGTTCTTC. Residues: CASSLAREGGEQFF.

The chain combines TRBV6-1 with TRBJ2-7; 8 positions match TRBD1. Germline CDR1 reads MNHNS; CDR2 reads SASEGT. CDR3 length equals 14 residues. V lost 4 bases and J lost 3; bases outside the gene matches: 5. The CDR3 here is CASSVGDRYYEQYF. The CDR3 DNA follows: TGTGCCAGCAGTGTAGGGGACAGGTACTACGAGCAGTACTTC.

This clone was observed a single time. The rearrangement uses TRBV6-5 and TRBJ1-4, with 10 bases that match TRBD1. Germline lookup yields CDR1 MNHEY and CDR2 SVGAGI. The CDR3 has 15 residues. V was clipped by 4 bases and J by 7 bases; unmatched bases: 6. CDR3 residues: CASSSAGTGVEKLFF. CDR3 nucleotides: TGTGCCAGCAGTTCCGCCGGGACAGGGGTTGAAAAACTGTTTTTT.

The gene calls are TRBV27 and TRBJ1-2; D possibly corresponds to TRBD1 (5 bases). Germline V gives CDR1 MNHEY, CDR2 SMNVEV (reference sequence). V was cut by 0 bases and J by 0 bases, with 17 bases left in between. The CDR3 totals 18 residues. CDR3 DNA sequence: TGTGCCAGCAGTTTATCGTCGTACCCAGGGAAAGCTAACTATGGCTACACCTTC. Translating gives CASSLSSYPGKANYGYTF.

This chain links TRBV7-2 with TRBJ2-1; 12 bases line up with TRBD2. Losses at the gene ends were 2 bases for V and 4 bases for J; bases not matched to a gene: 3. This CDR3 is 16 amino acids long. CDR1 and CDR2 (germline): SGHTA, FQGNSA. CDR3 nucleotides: TGTGCCAGCAGCTTACTAGCGGGAGGGGGGTACAATGAGCAGTTCTTC. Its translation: CASSLLAGGGYNEQFF.

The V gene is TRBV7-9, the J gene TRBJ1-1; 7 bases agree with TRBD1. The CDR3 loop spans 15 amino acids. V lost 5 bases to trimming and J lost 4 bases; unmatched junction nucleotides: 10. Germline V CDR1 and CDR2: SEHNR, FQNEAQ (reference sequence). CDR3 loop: CASSLMTGQGTEAFF. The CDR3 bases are TGTGCCAGCAGCCTCATGACAGGGCAGGGCACTGAAGCTTTCTTT.

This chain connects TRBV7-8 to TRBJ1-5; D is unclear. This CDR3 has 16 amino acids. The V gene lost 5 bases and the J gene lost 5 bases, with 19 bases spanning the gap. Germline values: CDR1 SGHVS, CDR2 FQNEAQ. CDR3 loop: CASSLPPGPSHQPQHF. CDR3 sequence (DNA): TGTGCCAGCAGCCTCCCTCCGGGTCCTTCCCATCAGCCCCAGCATTTT.

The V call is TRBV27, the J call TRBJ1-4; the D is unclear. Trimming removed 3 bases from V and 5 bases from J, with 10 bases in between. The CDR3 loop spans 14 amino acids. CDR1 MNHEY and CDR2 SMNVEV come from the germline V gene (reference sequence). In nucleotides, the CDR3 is TGTGCCAGCAGTTTGGCGGGGTTAAATGAAAAACTGTTTTTT. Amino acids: CASSLAGLNEKLFF.

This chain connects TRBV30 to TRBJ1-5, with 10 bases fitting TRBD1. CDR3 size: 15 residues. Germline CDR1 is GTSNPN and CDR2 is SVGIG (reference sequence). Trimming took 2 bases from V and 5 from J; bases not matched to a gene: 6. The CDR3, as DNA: TGTGCCTGGAGTATTCCGGGACAGGGGCATCAGCCCCAGCATTTT. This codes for CAWSIPGQGHQPQHF.

This CDR3 reads CASSVDSSNQPQHF. Written as DNA, the CDR3 is TGCGCCAGCAGCGTCGACAGTAGCAATCAGCCCCAGCATTTT. The rearrangement uses TRBV5-1 and TRBJ1-5, with D maybe TRBD1 (5 bases). Between the trimmed V and J ends, which lost 4 bases and 0 bases, there was a span of 8 bases. The CDR3 is 14 amino acids. Germline CDR1 reads SGHRS; CDR2 reads YFSETQ.

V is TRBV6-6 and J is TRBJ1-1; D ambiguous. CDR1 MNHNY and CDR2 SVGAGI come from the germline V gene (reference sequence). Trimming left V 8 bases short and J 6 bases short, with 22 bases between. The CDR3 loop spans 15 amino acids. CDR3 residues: CASHPAVSESAEAFF. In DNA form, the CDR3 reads TGTGCCAGCCATCCGGCCGTTTCTGAGTCGGCTGAAGCTTTCTTT.

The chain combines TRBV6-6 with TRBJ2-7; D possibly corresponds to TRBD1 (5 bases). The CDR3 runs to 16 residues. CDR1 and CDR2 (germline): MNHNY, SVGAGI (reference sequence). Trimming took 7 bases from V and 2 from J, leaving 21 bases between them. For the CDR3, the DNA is TGTGCCAGCATTCTCCCCAGGGTTACACCTACCTACGAGCAGTACTTC. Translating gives CASILPRVTPTYEQYF.

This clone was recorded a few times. CDR3 sequence: CAWSVGGGGNQPQHF. The DNA for the CDR3 is TGTGCCTGGAGTGTAGGGGGTGGTGGCAATCAGCCCCAGCATTTT. The genes are TRBV30 and TRBJ1-5; D is perhaps TRBD1 (6 bases). Germline V lookup: CDR1 GTSNPN, CDR2 SVGIG (reference sequence). V was pared by 0 bases and J by 2 bases, with 11 bases between. The CDR3 sequence is 15 residues long.